The clone carrying this T cell receptor beta chain was seen once. These data belong to a study of OX40 agonist ivuxolimab in advanced cancers. Study overall: Patients were given ivuxolimab, an antibody that agonizes OX40 (CD134).

CDR3 length equals 13 residues. The V and J ends lost 1 base and 9 bases respectively, with 10 bases between them. Germline V gene lookup returns CDR1 LGHNT and CDR2 FRNRAP. Only in-frame clones appear in the TCRdb table, and some are missing; sequencing was by immunoSEQ multiplex PCR. The sample lists 70,000 to 80,000 clones; about 93% were seen once. This specimen consisted of CD4+ or CD8+ T cells sorted from blood, obtained in a trial of the OX40 agonist ivuxolimab. The gene calls are TRBV12-5 and TRBJ2-1; unclear D gene. This TCR derives from an adult with an advanced solid tumor such as melanoma, head and neck, liver or kidney cancer. The CDR3 DNA sequence: TGTGCTAGTGGTTTGGCTCTTTGGGGTGAGCAGTTCTTC. It yields the protein CASGLALWGEQFF.